A single TCR beta chain is shown here with its context. PCR primers comprised 60 Vbeta and 13 Jbeta primers. Profiled with immunoSEQ multiplex PCR; TCRdb holds only in-frame clones, not every one. There are 130,000 to 150,000 clones in the sample; 75% to 90% occur only once, and less than 3.5% lies in the top ten. This entry comes from a study of cytomegalovirus exposure and HLA in healthy donors. Germline lookup yields CDR1 LNHDA and CDR2 SQIVND (reference sequence). There are 13 residues in the CDR3. Trimming cost V 7 bases and J 6 bases; bases outside gene matches: 5. This sequence was found in a woman aged 25 to 39 in good health and CMV-seronegative. Sequencing input: PBMCs. This sequence joins TRBV19 and TRBJ2-2, with 7 bases that match TRBD1. The CDR3 is CASKARGSGELFF. CDR3 in DNA: TGTGCCAGTAAAGCCAGGGGGTCCGGGGAGCTGTTTTTT.